What follows is one T cell receptor beta chain and its context. Its antigen remains unknown. The CDR3 has 16 residues. J gave up 6 bases and V 3 bases, and 8 bases lay outside the gene matches. It was with a sample-barcoded 5' primer and a J-beta primer mix that a second PCR of roughly 6 to 12 cycles was run. Each cDNA molecule, via a template-switch adaptor with 12 random nucleotides, was tagged. TCRdb used MiXCR to reprocess the 5' RACE reads, holding one entry per CDR3 protein. The sample comprises about 730,000 distinct CDR3 sequences, roughly 45% of which are singletons, and around a fifth rests with the top ten. These data originate in a study of blood T cells in healthy people across ages. The study, taken as a whole, reports: Among long-lived donors, naive CD4+ cells were more numerous and diversity higher than in aged donors.

Sequencing was done on a sample of blood. This rearrangement joins TRBV12-3 or TRBV12-4 to TRBJ2-2; 9 bases are shared with TRBD2. The sequence derives from an older woman in good health. CDR3 sequence: CASSLLGGRAPGELFF. CDR3 DNA sequence: TGTGCCAGCAGTTTGCTTGGCGGGAGGGCCCCCGGGGAGCTGTTTTTT.